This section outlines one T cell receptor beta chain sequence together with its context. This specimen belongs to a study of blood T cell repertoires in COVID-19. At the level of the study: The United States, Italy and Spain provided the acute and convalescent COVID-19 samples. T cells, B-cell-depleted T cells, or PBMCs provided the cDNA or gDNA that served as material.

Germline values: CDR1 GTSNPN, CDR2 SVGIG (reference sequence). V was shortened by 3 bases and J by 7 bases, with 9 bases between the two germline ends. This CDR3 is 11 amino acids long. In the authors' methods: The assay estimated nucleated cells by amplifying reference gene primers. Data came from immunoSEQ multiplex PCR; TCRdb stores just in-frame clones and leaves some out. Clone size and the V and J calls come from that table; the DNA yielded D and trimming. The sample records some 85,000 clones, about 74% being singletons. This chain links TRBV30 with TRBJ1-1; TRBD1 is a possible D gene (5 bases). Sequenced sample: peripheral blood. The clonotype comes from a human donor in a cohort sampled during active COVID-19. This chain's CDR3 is CAWSAGGEAFF. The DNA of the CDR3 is TGTGCCTGGAGCGCCGGGGGTGAAGCTTTCTTT. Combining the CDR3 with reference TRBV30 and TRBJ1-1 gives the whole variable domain SQTIHQWPATLVQPVGSPLSLECTVEGTSNPNLYWYRQAAGRGLQLLFYSVGIGQISSEVPQNLSASRPQDRQFILSSKKLLLSDSGFYLCAWSAGGEAFFGQGTRLTVV.